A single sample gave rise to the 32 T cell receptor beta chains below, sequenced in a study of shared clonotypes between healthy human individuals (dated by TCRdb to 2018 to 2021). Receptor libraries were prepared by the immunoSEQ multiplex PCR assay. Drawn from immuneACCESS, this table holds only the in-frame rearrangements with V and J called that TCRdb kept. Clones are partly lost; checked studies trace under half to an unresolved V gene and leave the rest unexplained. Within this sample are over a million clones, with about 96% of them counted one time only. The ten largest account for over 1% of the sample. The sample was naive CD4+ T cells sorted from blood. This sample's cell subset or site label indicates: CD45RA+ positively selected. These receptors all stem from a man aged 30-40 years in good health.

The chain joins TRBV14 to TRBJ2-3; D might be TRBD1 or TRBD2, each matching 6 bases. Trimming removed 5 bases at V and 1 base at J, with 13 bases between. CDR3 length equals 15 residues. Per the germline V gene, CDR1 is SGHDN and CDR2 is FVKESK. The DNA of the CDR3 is TGTGCCAGCAGCACCATGGGGGGCCGCACAGATACGCAGTATTTT. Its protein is CASSTMGGRTDTQYF.

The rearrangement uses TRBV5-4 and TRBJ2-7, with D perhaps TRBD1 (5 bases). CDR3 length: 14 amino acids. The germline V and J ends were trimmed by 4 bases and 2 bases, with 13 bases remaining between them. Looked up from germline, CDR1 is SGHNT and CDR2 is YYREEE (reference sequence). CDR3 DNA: TGTGCCAGCAGCCGCACAGGAGAAACCTACGAGCAGTACTTC. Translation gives CASSRTGETYEQYF.

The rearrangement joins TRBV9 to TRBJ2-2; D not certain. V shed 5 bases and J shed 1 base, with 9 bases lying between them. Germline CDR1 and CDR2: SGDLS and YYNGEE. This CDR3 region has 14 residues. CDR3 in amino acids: CASRGGMNTGELFF. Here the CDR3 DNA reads TGTGCCAGCAGGGGCGGCATGAACACCGGGGAGCTGTTTTTT.

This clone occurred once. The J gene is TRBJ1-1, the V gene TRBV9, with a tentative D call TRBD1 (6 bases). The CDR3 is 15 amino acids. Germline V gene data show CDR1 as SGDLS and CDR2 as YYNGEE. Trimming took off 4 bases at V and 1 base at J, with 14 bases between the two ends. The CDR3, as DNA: TGTGCCAGCAGCCCTTTACAGGGCCCGAACACTGAAGCTTTCTTT. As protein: CASSPLQGPNTEAFF.

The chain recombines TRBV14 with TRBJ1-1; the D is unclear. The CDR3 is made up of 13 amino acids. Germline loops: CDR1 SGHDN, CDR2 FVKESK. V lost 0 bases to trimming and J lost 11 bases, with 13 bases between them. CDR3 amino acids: CASSQDRIFTAFF. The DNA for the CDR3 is TGTGCCAGCAGCCAAGATAGAATCTTCACTGCTTTCTTT. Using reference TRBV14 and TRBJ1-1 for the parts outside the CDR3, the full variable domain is EAGVTQFPSHSVIEKGQTVTLRCDPISGHDNLYWYRRVMGKEIKFLLHFVKESKQDESGMPNNRFLAERTGGTYSTLKVQPAELEDSGVYFCASSQDRIFTAFFGQGTRLTVV.

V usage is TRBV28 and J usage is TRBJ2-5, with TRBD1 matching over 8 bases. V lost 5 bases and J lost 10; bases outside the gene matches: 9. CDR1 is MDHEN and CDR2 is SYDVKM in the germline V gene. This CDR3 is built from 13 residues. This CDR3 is CASSRAGGRFQYF. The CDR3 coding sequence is TGTGCCAGCAGTCGAGCAGGGGGCCGGTTCCAGTACTTC.

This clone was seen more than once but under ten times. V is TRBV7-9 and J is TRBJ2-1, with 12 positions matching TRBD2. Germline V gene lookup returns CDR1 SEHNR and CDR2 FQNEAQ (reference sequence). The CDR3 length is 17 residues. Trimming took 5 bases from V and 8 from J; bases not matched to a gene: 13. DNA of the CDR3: TGTGCCAGCAGCCCAGGTTCTAGCGGGAGGGCCTCCGATGAGCAGTTCTTC. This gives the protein CASSPGSSGRASDEQFF.

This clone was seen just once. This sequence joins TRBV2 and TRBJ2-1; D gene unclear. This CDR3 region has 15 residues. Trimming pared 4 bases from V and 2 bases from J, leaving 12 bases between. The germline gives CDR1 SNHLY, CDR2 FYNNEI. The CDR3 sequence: CASSALASPYNEQFF. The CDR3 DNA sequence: TGTGCCAGCAGTGCCTTGGCTTCCCCCTACAATGAGCAGTTCTTC.

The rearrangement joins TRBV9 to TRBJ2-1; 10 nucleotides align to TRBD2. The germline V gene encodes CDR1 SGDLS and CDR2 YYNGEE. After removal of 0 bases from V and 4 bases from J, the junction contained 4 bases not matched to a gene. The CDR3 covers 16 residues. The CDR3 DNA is TGTGCCAGCAGCGTAGTGGAGACTAGCGGGTACAATGAGCAGTTCTTC. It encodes CASSVVETSGYNEQFF.

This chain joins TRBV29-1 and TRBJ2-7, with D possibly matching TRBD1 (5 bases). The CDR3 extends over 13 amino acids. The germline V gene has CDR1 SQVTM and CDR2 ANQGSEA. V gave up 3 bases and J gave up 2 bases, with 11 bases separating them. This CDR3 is CSVDYPGTYEQYF. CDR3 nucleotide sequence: TGCAGCGTTGATTATCCAGGGACCTACGAGCAGTACTTC.

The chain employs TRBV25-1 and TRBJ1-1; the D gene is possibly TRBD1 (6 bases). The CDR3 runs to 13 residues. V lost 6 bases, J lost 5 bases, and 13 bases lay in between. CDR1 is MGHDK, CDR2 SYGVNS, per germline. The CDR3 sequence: CASRDRFSTEAFF. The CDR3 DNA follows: TGTGCCAGCAGGGACAGATTTTCGACTGAAGCTTTCTTT. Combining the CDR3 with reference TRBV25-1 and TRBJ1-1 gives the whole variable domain EADIYQTPRYLVIGTGKKITLECSQTMGHDKMYWYQQDPGMELHLIHYSYGVNSTEKGDLSSESTVSRIRTEHFPLTLESARPSHTSQYLCASRDRFSTEAFFGQGTRLTVV.

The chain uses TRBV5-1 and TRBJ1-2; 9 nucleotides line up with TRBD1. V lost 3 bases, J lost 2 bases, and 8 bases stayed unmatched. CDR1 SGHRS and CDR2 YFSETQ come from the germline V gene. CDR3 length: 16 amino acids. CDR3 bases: TGCGCCAGCAGCTCCCATGGCGGGACAGGGAACTATGGCTACACCTTC. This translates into CASSSHGGTGNYGYTF.

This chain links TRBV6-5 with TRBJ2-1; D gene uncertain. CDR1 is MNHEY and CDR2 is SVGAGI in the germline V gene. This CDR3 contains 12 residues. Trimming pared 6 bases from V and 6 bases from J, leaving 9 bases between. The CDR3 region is CASSDPLNEQFF. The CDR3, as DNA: TGTGCCAGCAGCGACCCCCTCAATGAGCAGTTCTTC.

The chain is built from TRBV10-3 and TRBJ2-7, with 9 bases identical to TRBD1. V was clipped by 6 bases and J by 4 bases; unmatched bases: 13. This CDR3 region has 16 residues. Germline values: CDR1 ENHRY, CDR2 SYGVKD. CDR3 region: CAIRAGTGTGTYEQYF. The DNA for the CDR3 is TGTGCCATCAGGGCAGGGACCGGGACAGGGACTTACGAGCAGTACTTC.

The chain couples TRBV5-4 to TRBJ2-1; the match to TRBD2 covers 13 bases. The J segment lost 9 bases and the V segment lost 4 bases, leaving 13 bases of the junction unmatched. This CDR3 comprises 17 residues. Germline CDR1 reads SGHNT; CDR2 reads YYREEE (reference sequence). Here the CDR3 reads CASSKPEGLAGIGEQFF. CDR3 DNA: TGTGCCAGCAGCAAACCCGAGGGACTAGCGGGAATTGGTGAGCAGTTCTTC.

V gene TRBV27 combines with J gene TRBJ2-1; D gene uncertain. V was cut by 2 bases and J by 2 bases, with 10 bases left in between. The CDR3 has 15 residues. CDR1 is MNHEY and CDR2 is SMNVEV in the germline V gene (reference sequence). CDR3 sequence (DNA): TGTGCCAGCAGTTTAGGGCGGTTTACCTACAATGAGCAGTTCTTC. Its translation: CASSLGRFTYNEQFF.

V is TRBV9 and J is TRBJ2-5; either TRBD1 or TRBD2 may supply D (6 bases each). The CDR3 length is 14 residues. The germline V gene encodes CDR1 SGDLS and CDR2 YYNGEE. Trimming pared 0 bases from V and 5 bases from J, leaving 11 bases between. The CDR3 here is CASSVGGAWETQYF. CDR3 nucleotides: TGTGCCAGCAGCGTAGGGGGGGCCTGGGAGACCCAGTACTTC.

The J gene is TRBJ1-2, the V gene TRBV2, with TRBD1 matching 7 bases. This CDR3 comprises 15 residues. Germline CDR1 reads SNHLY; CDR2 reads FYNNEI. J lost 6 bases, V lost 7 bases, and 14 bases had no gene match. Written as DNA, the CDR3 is TGTGCCAGCAAGGGACAGCCAATTATTTCTAATGGCTACACCTTC. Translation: CASKGQPIISNGYTF.

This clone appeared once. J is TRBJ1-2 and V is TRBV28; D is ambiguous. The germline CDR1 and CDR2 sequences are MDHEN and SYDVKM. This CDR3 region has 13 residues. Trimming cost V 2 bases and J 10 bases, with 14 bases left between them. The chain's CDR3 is CASSLAGDLDYTF. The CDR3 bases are TGTGCCAGCAGTTTAGCCGGAGACCTTGACTACACCTTC.

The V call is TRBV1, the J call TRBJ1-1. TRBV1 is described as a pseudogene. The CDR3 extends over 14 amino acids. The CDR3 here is CTSSQGTLYPEAFF. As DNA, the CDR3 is TGCACCAGCAGCCAAGGGACTCTCTACCCTGAAGCTTTCTTT.

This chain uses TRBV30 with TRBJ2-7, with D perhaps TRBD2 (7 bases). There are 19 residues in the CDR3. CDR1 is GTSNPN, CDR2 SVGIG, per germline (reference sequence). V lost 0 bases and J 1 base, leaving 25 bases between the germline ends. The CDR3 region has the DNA TGTGCCTGGAGTGTACTCGGGTATGGACGGGGGGCTAAGTCCTACGAGCAGTACTTC. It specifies CAWSVLGYGRGAKSYEQYF.

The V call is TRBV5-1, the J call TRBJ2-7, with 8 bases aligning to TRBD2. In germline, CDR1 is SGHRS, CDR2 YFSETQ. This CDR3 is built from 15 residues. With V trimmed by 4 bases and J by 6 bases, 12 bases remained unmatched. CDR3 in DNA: TGCGCCAGCAGCAACCGACTAGCGACGGAAAGCGAGCAGTACTTC. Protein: CASSNRLATESEQYF.

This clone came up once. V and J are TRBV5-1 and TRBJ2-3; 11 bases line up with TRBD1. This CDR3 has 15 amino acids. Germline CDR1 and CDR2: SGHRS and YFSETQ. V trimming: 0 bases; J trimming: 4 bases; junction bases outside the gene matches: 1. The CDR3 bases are TGCGCCAGCAGCTTGGGGACAGGGGGCCCAGATACGCAGTATTTT. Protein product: CASSLGTGGPDTQYF.

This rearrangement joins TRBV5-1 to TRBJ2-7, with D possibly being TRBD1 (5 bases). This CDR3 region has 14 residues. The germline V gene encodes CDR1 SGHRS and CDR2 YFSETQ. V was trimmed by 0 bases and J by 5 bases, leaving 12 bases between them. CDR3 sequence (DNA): TGCGCCAGCAGCTTGGATGCAGGGTACAACGAGCAGTACTTC. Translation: CASSLDAGYNEQYF.

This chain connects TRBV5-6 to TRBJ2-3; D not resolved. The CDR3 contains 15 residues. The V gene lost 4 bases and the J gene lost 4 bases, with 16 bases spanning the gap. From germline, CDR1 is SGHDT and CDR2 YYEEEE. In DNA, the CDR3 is TGTGCCAGCAGCCCAGAGGTCAGGCGGTCAGATACGCAGTATTTT. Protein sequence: CASSPEVRRSDTQYF. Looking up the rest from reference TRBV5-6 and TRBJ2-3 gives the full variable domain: DAGVTQSPTHLIKTRGQQVTLRCSPKSGHDTVSWYQQALGQGPQFIFQYYEEEERQRGNFPDRFSGHQFPNYSSELNVNALLLGDSALYLCASSPEVRRSDTQYFGPGTRLTVL.

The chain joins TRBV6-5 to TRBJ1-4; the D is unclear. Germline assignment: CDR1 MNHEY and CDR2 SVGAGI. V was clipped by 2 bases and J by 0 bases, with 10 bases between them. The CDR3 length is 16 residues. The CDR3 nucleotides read TGTGCCAGCAGTTACGTCAGGTTTGCAACTAATGAAAAACTGTTTTTT. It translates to CASSYVRFATNEKLFF.

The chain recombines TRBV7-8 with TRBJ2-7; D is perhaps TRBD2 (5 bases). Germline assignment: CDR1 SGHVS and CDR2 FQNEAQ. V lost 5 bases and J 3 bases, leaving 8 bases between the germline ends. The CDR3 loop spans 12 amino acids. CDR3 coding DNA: TGTGCCAGCAGCAGCGGAAACTACGAGCAGTACTTC. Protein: CASSSGNYEQYF. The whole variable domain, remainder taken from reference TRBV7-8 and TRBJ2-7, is GAGVSQSPRYKVAKRGQDVALRCDPISGHVSLFWYQQALGQGPEFLTYFQNEAQLDKSGLPSDRFFAERPEGSVSTLKIQRTQQEDSAVYLCASSSGNYEQYFGPGTRLTVT.

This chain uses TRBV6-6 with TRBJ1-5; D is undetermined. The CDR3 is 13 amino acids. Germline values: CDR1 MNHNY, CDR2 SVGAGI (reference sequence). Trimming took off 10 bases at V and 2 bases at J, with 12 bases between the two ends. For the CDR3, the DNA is TGTGCCACCGCGAGTTTTGGCAATCAGCCCCAGCATTTT. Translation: CATASFGNQPQHF.

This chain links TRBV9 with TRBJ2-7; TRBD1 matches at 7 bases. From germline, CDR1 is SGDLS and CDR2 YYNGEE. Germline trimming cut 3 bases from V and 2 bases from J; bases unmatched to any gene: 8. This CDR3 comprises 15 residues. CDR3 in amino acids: CASSARSGQPYEQYF. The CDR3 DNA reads TGTGCCAGCAGCGCACGATCGGGACAGCCCTACGAGCAGTACTTC.

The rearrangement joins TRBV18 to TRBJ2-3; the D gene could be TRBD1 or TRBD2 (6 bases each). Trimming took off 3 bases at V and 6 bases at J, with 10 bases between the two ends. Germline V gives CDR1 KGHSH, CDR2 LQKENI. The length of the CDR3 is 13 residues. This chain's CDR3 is CASSPGGSDTQYF. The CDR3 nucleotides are TGTGCCAGCTCACCGGGGGGCTCGGATACGCAGTATTTT.

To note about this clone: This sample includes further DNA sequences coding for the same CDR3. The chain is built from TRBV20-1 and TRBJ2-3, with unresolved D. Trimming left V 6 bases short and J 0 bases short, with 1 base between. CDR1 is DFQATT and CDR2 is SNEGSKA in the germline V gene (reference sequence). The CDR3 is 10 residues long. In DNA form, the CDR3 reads TGCAGTGCGAGCACAGATACGCAGTATTTT. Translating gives CSASTDTQYF.

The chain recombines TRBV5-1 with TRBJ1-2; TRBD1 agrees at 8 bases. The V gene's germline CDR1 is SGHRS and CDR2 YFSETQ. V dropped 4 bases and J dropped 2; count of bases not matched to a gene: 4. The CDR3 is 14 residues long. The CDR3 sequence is CASSPQGANYGYTF. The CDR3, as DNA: TGCGCCAGCAGCCCCCAGGGGGCCAACTATGGCTACACCTTC. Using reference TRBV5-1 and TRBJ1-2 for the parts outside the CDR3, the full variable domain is KAGVTQTPRYLIKTRGQQVTLSCSPISGHRSVSWYQQTPGQGLQFLFEYFSETQRNKGNFPGRFSGRQFSNSRSEMNVSTLELGDSALYLCASSPQGANYGYTFGSGTRLTVV.